A selection of T cell receptor beta chains follows, all from one sample in a study of T cell changes during pregnancy in multiple sclerosis. Clones were read by immunoSEQ multiplex PCR, and TCRdb kept only the in-frame ones, dropping some. The data show around 70,000 clones, around 90% seen once. Sequenced here: peripheral blood, sampled in the third trimester of pregnancy. Receptors were obtained from a female donor with multiple sclerosis, enrolled in a pregnancy study. Each CDR3 is given with its conserved first and last residue. Each record gives: clone size, J gene, V gene, D gene, CDR3 protein, CDR3 DNA. D genes are given only for firm matches. Clone size is stated in some rows and not others, as once, few, many or a class when expanded.

>.|TRBJ1-5|TRBV27|.
CASSLGGYQPQHF
TGTGCCAGCAGCCTGGGCGGGTATCAGCCCCAGCATTTT
>.|TRBJ1-6|TRBV6-6|.
CASSYSRQDDSPLHF
TGTGCCAGCAGTTACTCGAGACAGGACGATTCACCCCTCCACTTT
>.|TRBJ1-4|TRBV4-2|.
CASSQLALGVDSEKLFF
TGTGCCAGCAGCCAATTAGCTTTAGGGGTTGACAGCGAAAAACTGTTTTTT
>.|TRBJ2-1|TRBV11-2|TRBD2
CASSQSGGSYNEQFF
TGTGCCAGCAGCCAGAGCGGGGGGTCCTACAATGAGCAGTTCTTC
>once|TRBJ1-2|TRBV28|TRBD1
CASMAHTGGYGYTF
TGTGCCAGCATGGCCCACACAGGGGGCTATGGCTACACCTTC
>.|TRBJ2-3|TRBV11-2|TRBD2
CASSHTSGGAPDTQYF
TGTGCCAGCAGCCACACTAGCGGGGGGGCCCCCGATACGCAGTATTTT
>.|TRBJ2-3|TRBV27|TRBD2
CASSSTSGGLSDTQYF
TGTGCCAGCAGTTCAACTAGCGGGGGGCTTTCAGATACGCAGTATTTT
>.|TRBJ2-2|TRBV28|.
CASSLPTSPANTGELFF
TGTGCCAGCAGCCTGCCTACTAGCCCCGCGAACACCGGGGAGCTGTTTTTT
>.|TRBJ2-2|TRBV7-2|TRBD2
CASSSYSGGGGTGELFF
TGTGCCAGCAGCTCCTACTCGGGGGGGGGCGGTACCGGGGAGCTGTTTTTT
>.|TRBJ2-1|TRBV2|TRBD2
CASSGLVAGGEQFF
TGTGCCAGCAGTGGATTGGTAGCGGGGGGTGAGCAGTTCTTC
>.|TRBJ2-1|TRBV4-1|TRBD2
CASSQEGGAYNEQFF
TGCGCCAGCAGCCAAGAGGGGGGGGCCTACAATGAGCAGTTCTTC
>once|TRBJ1-2|TRBV6-1|.
CASSAPAGSARDGYTF
TGTGCCAGCAGTGCCCCCGCGGGCAGCGCAAGGGATGGCTACACCTTC
>.|TRBJ1-2|TRBV19|.
CASSIGGGPYGYTF
TGTGCCAGTAGTATAGGTGGAGGTCCATATGGCTACACCTTC
>.|TRBJ1-2|TRBV19|.
CASSIAGKEYGYTF
TGTGCCAGTAGTATCGCCGGGAAGGAGTATGGCTACACCTTC
>.|TRBJ1-1|TRBV30|TRBD1
CASRGGQGAFGTEAFF
TGTGCCTCGAGGGGTGGGCAGGGGGCCTTCGGGACTGAAGCTTTCTTT
>.|TRBJ2-7|TRBV11-1|TRBD1
CASSPVDREPYEQYF
TGTGCCAGCAGCCCAGTTGACAGGGAACCCTACGAGCAGTACTTC
>.|TRBJ1-1|TRBV11-2|TRBD1
CASSRGQRNTEAFF
TGTGCCAGCAGCCGGGGACAGCGGAACACTGAAGCTTTCTTT
>once|TRBJ2-1|TRBV4-3|.
CASSQDKSSYNEQFF
TGCGCCAGCAGCCAAGACAAGAGCTCCTACAATGAGCAGTTCTTC
>.|TRBJ1-2|TRBV20-1|.
CSVGHLYGYTF
TGCAGTGTGGGCCACCTCTATGGCTACACCTTC
>.|TRBJ2-2|TRBV7-8|TRBD2
CASNNGLAGGPPAPTGELFF
TGTGCCAGCAACAACGGACTAGCGGGGGGGCCTCCCGCCCCCACCGGGGAGCTGTTTTTT
>.|TRBJ2-5|TRBV30|.
CAWNPLGSGPETQYF
TGTGCCTGGAACCCATTGGGGAGCGGGCCGGAGACCCAGTACTTC
>.|TRBJ2-7|TRBV6-6|TRBD2
CASSFEAGGEQYF
TGTGCCAGCAGTTTCGAGGCGGGGGGCGAGCAGTACTTC